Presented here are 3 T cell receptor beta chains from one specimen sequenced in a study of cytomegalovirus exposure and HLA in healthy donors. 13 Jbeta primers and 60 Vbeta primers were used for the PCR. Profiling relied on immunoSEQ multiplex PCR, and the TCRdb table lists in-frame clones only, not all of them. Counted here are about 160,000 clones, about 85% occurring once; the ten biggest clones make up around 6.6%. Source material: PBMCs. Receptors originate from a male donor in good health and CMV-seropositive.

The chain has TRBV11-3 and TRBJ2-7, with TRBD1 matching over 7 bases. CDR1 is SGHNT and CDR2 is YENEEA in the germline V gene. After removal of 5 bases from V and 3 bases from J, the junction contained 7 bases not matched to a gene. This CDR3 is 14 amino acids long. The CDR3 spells CASSGTASSYEQYF. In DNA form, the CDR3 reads TGTGCCAGCAGCGGGACAGCCTCCAGCTACGAGCAGTACTTC.

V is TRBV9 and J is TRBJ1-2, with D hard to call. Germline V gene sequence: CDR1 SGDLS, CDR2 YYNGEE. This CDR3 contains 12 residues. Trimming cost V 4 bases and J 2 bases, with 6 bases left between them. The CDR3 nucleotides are TGTGCCAGCAGCACTCCCAACTATGGCTACACCTTC. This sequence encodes CASSTPNYGYTF.

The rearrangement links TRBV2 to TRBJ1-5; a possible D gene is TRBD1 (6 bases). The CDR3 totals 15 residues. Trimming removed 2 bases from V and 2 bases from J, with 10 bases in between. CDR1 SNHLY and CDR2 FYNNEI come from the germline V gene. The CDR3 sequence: CASSETGGRNQPQHF. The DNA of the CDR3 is TGTGCCAGCAGTGAAACTGGGGGCCGCAATCAGCCCCAGCATTTT.